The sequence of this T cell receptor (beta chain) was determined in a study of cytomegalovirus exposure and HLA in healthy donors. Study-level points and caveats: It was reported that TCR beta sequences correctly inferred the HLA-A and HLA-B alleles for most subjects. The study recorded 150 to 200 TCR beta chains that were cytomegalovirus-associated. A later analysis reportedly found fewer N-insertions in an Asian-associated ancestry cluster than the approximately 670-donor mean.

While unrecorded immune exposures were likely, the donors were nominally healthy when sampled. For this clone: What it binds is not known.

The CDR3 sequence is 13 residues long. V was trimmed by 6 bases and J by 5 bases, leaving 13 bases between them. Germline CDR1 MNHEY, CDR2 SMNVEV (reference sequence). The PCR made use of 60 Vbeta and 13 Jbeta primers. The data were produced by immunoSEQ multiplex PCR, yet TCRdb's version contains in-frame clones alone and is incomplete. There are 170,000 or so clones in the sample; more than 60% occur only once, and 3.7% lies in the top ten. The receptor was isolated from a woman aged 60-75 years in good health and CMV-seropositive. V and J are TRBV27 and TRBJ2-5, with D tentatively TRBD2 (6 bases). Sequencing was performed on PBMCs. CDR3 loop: CASRTGVQETQYF. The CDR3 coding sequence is TGTGCCAGCAGGACGGGAGTCCAGGAGACCCAGTACTTC.